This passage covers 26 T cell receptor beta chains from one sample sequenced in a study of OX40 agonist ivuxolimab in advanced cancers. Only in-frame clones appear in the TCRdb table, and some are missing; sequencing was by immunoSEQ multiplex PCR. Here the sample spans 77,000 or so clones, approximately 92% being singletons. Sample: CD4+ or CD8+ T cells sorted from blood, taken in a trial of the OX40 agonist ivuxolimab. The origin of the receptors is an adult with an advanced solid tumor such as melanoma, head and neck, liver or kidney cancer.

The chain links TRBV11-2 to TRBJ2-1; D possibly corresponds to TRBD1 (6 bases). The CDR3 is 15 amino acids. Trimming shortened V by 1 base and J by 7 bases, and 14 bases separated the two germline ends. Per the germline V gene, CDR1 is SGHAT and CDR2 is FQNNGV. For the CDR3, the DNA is TGTGCCAGCAGCTTAGCAGGGGCGGGCTTTAATGAGCAGTTCTTC. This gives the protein CASSLAGAGFNEQFF.

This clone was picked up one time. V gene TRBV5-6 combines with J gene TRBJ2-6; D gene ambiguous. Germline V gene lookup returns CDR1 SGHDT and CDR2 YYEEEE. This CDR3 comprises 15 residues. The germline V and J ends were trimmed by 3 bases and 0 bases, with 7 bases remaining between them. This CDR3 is CASSSPSSGANVLTF. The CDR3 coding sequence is TGTGCCAGCAGCTCCCCCAGCTCTGGGGCCAACGTCCTGACTTTC.

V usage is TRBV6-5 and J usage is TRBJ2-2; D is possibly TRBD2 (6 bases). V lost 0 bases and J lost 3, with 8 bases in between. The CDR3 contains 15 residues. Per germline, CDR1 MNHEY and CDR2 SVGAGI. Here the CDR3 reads CASSYSAGYTGELFF. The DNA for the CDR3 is TGTGCCAGCAGTTACTCGGCGGGGTACACCGGGGAGCTGTTTTTT.

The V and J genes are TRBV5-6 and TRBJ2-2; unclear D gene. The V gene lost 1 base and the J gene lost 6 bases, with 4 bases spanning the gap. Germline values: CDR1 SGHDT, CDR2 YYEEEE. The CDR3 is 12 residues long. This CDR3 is CASSLSAGELFF. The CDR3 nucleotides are TGTGCCAGCAGCTTGTCTGCCGGGGAGCTGTTTTTT. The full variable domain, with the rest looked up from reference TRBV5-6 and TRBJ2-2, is DAGVTQSPTHLIKTRGQQVTLRCSPKSGHDTVSWYQQALGQGPQFIFQYYEEEERQRGNFPDRFSGHQFPNYSSELNVNALLLGDSALYLCASSLSAGELFFGEGSRLTVL.

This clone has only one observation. The CDR3 region has the DNA TGTGCCAGCAGCTTACCCGGGACTACCCCATCGGATACGCAGTATTTT. It specifies CASSLPGTTPSDTQYF. The rearrangement uses TRBV5-6 and TRBJ2-3; 7 nucleotides line up with TRBD2. Germline CDR1 reads SGHDT; CDR2 reads YYEEEE. The CDR3 totals 16 residues. The V gene end was trimmed by 2 bases and the J gene end by 6 bases; junction bases not matched to a gene: 12.

CDR3 nucleotide sequence: TGTGCCTGGAGCCCGGGGGGGACTGGGGCCAACGTCCTGACTTTC. This codes for CAWSPGGTGANVLTF. The rearrangement uses TRBV30 and TRBJ2-6; 8 bases fit TRBD2. Trimming removed 3 bases from V and 2 bases from J; junction bases left unmatched: 3. The germline CDR1 and CDR2 sequences are GTSNPN and SVGIG (reference sequence). This CDR3 spans 15 amino acids.

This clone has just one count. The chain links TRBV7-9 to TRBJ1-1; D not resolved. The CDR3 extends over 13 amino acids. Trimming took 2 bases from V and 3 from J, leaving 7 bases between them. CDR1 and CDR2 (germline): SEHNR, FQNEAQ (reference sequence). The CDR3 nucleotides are TGTGCCAGCAGCTTACTTCCAGACACTGAAGCTTTCTTT. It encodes CASSLLPDTEAFF.

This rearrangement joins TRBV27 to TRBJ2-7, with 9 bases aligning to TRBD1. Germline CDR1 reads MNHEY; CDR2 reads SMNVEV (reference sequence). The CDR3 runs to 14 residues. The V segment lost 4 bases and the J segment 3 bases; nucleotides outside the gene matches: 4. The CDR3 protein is CASSSSTGGYEQYF. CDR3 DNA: TGTGCCAGCAGTTCCTCGACAGGGGGCTACGAGCAGTACTTC.

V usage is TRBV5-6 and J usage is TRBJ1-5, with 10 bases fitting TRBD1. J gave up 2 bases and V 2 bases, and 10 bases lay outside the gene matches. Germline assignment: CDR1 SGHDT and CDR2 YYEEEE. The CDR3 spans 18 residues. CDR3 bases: TGTGCCAGCAGCTTATTTCTGGGGGACAGGGGAGGCAATCAGCCCCAGCATTTT. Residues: CASSLFLGDRGGNQPQHF.

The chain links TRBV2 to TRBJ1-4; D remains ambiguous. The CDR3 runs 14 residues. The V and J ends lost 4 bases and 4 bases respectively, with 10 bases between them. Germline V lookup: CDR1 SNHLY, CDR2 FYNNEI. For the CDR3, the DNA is TGTGCCAGCAGTGGTCCAGACGGTAATGAAAAACTGTTTTTT. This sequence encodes CASSGPDGNEKLFF.

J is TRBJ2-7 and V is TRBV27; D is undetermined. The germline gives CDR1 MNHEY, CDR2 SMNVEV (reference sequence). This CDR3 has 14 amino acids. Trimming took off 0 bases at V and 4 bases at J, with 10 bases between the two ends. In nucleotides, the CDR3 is TGTGCCAGCAGTTTATCGACCCGCCCGTACGAGCAGTACTTC. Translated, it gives CASSLSTRPYEQYF.

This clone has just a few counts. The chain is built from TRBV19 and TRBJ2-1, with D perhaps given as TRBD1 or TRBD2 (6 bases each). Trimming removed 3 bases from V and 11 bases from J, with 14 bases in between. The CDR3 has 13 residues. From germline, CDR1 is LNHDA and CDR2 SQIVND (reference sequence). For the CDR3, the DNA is TGTGCCAGTAGTATCGGGGGCTTTGGAAAGCAGTTCTTC. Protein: CASSIGGFGKQFF.

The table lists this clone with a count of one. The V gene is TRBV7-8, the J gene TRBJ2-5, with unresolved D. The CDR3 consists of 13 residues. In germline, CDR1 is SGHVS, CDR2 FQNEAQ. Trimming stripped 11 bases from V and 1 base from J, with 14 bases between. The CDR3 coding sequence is TGTGCCTCTCTGAGGATCCCCCAAGAGACCCAGTACTTC. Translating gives CASLRIPQETQYF.

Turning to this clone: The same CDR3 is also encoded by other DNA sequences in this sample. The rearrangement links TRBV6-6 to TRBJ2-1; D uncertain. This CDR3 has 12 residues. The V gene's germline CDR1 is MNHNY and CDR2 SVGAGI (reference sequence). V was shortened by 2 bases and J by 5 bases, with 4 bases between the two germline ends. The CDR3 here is CASSYPDNEQFF. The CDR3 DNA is TGTGCCAGCAGTTACCCGGACAATGAGCAGTTCTTC.

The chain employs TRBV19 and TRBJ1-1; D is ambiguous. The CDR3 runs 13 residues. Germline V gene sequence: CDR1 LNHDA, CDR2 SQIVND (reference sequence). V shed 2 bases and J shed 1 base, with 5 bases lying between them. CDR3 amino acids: CASSIHSNTEAFF. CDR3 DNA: TGTGCCAGTAGTATACACTCGAACACTGAAGCTTTCTTT.

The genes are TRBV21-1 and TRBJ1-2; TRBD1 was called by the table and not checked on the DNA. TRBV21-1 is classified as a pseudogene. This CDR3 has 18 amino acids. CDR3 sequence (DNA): TGTGCCAGCAGCAAAGCGCGAGACAGGGGCCCCGTTAACTATGGCTACACCTTC. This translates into CASSKARDRGPVNYGYTF.

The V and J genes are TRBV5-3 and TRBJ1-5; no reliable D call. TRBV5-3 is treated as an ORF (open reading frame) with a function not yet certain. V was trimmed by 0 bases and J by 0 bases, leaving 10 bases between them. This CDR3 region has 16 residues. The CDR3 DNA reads TGTGCCAGAAGCTTGGGGGGTGGGATTAGCAATCAGCCCCAGCATTTT. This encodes CARSLGGGISNQPQHF.

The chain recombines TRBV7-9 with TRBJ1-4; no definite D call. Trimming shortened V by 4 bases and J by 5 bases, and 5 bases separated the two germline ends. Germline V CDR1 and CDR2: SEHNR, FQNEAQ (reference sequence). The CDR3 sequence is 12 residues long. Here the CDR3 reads CASSSPNEKLFF. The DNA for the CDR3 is TGTGCCAGCAGCTCGCCCAATGAAAAACTGTTTTTT. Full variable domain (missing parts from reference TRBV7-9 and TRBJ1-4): DTGVSQNPRHKITKRGQNVTFRCDPISEHNRLYWYRQTLGQGPEFLTYFQNEAQLEKSRLLSDRFSAERPKGSFSTLEIQRTEQGDSAMYLCASSSPNEKLFFGSGTQLSVL.

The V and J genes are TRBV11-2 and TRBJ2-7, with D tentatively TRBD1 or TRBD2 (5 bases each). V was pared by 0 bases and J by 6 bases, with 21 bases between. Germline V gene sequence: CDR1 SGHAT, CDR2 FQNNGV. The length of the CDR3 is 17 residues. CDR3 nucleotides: TGTGCCAGCAGCTTAGATTGGGGGTTGACACGGGCACTCGAGCAGTACTTC. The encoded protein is CASSLDWGLTRALEQYF.

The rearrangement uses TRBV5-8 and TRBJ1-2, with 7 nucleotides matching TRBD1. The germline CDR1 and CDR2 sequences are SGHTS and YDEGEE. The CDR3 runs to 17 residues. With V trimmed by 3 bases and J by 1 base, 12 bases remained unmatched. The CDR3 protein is CASSSWDSISRNYGYTF. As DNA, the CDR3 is TGTGCCAGCAGCTCCTGGGACAGTATCAGCCGTAACTATGGCTACACCTTC.

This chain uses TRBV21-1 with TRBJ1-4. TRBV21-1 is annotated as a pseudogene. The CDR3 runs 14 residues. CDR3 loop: CASSKARIGEKLFF. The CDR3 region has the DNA TGTGCCAGCAGCAAAGCGAGGATTGGGGAAAAACTGTTTTTT.

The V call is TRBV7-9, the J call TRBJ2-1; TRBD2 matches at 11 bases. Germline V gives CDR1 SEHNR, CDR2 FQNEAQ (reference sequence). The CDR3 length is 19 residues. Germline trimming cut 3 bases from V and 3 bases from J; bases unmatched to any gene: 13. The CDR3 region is CASSLSLAGVIYFYNEQFF. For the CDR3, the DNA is TGTGCCAGCAGCTTGTCACTAGCGGGGGTGATTTATTTCTACAATGAGCAGTTCTTC.

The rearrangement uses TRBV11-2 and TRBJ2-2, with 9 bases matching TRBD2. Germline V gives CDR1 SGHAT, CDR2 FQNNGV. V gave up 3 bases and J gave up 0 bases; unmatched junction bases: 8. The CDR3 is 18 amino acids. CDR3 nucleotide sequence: TGTGCCAGCAGCTTCTCCCTTCTAGCGGGGTCGAACACCGGGGAGCTGTTTTTT. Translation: CASSFSLLAGSNTGELFF.

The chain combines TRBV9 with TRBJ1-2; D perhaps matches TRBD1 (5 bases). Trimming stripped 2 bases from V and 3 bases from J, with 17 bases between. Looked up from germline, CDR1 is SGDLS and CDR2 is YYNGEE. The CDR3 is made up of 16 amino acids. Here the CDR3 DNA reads TGTGCCAGCAGCGTCGCCGGGACCGAGGTAGACTATGGCTACACCTTC. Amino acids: CASSVAGTEVDYGYTF.

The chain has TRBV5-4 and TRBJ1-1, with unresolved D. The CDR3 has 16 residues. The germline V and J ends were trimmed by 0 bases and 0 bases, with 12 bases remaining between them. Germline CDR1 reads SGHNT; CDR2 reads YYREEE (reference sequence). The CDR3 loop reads CASSLVAGLVNTEAFF. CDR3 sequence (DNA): TGTGCCAGCAGCTTGGTGGCGGGGTTGGTGAACACTGAAGCTTTCTTT. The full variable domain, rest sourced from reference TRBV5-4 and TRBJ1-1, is ETGVTQSPTHLIKTRGQQVTLRCSSQSGHNTVSWYQQALGQGPQFIFQYYREEENGRGNFPPRFSGLQFPNYSSELNVNALELDDSALYLCASSLVAGLVNTEAFFGQGTRLTVV.

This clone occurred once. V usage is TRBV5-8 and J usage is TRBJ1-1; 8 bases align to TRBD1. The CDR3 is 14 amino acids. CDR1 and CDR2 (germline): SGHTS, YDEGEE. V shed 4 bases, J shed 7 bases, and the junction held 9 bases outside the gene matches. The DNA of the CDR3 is TGTGCCAGCAGCCTAGACAGGGGAGAAATTGAAGCTTTCTTT. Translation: CASSLDRGEIEAFF.